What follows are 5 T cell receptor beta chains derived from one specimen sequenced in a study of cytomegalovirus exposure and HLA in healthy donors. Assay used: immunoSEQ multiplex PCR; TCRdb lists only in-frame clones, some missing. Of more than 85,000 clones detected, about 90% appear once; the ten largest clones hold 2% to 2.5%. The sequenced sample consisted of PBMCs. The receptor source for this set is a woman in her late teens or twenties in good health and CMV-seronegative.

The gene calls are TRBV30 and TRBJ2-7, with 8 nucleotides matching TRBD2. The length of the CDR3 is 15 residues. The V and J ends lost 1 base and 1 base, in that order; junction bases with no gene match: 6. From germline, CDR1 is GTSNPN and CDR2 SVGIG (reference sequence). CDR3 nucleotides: TGTGCCTGGAGTGCTGGCGGGGGGTTATCCTACGAGCAGTACTTC. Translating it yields CAWSAGGGLSYEQYF.

The CDR3 reads CASSLWAQAYGYTF. CDR3 sequence (DNA): TGTGCCAGCAGTTTATGGGCACAGGCTTATGGCTACACCTTC. This chain uses TRBV28 with TRBJ1-2; D perhaps matches TRBD1 (5 bases). The V and J ends lost 0 bases and 5 bases respectively, with 10 bases between them. The CDR3 contains 14 residues. CDR1 is MDHEN, CDR2 SYDVKM, per germline.

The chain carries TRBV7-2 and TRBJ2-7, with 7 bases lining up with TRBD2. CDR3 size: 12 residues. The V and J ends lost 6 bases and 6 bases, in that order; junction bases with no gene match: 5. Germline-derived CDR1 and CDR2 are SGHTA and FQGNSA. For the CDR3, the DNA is TGTGCCAGCAGGGAACAGCGGGGCGAGCAGTACTTC. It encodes CASREQRGEQYF.

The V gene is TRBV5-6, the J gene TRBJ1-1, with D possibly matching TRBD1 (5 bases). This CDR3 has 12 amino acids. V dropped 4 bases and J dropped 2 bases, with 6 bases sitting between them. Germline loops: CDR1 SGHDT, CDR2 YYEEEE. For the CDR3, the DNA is TGTGCCAGCAGCCAGGGAAACACTGAAGCTTTCTTT. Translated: CASSQGNTEAFF.

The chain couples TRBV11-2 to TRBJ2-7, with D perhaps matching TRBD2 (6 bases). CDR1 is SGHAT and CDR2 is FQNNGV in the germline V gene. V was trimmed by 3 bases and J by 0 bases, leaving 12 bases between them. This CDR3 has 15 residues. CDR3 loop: CASSFGGTFSYEQYF. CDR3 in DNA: TGTGCCAGCAGCTTCGGCGGGACCTTCTCCTACGAGCAGTACTTC.